These T cell receptor beta chains were read from a single sample in a study of post-analysis software for immune sequencing data. TCRdb analysed the PCR reads with MiXCR anew, one entry per CDR3 protein. The repertoire holds around 700,000 distinct CDR3 sequences, with over 45% as singletons. Sequenced material: blood. Receptors originate from a girl aged 2-10 years with multiple sclerosis. Both conserved end residues are part of each CDR3. A D gene is named only where the DNA matches it firmly. Rows give clone size only sometimes, using once, few, many, or a class for an expanded clone.

j_gene | abundance | v_gene | d_gene | CDR3nt | CDR3aa
TRBJ1-2 | few | TRBV11-2 | - | TGTGCCAGCAGCTTAGACGGGATAACGGGCTACACCTTC | CASSLDGITGYTF
TRBJ2-5 | few | TRBV20-1 | - | TGCAGTGCTAGCGCGGACTCCAGACAAGAGACCCAGTACTTC | CSASADSRQETQYF
TRBJ2-5 | - | TRBV27 | - | TGTGCCAGCAGTTTAGGCAGAAGACCTCAAGAGACCCAGTACTTC | CASSLGRRPQETQYF
TRBJ2-1 | - | TRBV12-3/TRBV12-4 | - | TGTGCCAGCAGTTTGGGAGCAGTTGTGGGGGGCAATGAGCAGTTCTTC | CASSLGAVVGGNEQFF
TRBJ2-7 | few | TRBV5-1 | - | TGCGCCAGCAGCTCGGGAGTAACCGAAAACGAGCAGTACTTC | CASSSGVTENEQYF
TRBJ1-5 | - | TRBV6-2/TRBV6-3 | - | TGTGCCAGCAGTTACTCGAGCCTGGCCGATCAGCCCCAGCATTTT | CASSYSSLADQPQHF
TRBJ1-2 | - | TRBV6-1 | - | TGTGCCAGCTGTGAAACGAGCTATGGCTACACCTTC | CASCETSYGYTF
TRBJ1-2 | - | TRBV18 | - | TGTGCCAGCTCACGCCGCGGGGCTGACTATGGCTACACCTTC | CASSRRGADYGYTF
TRBJ2-1 | few | TRBV7-2 | TRBD2 | TGTGCCAGCACCAGACTAGCGGGAGGCAATGAGCAGTTCTTC | CASTRLAGGNEQFF
TRBJ2-4 | - | TRBV25-1 | - | TGTGCCAGCAGTGAGACAGCCAAAAACATTCAGTACTTC | CASSETAKNIQYF
TRBJ2-5 | - | TRBV29-1 | TRBD2 | TGCAGCGTTACTCCCGGGACTAGCGGCCCCCAAGAGACCCAGTACTTC | CSVTPGTSGPQETQYF
TRBJ2-1 | - | TRBV3-1 | TRBD2 | TGTGCCAGCAGCCCCTACGGCGGACTAGCCCCCAATGAGCAGTTCTTC | CASSPYGGLAPNEQFF
TRBJ2-1 | - | TRBV20-1 | TRBD2 | TGCAGTGCTCTACTAGCGGGGGGTCACAATGAGCAGTTCTTC | CSALLAGGHNEQFF
TRBJ2-1 | few | TRBV25-1 | TRBD2 | TGTGCCAGCAGTGAATATGAAGGGCTAGCGGGGGAGTACAATGAGCAGTTCTTC | CASSEYEGLAGEYNEQFF
TRBJ2-7 | few | TRBV5-1 | TRBD2 | TGCGCCAGCAGCTTGGGCGCTAGCGGGAGGTACGAGCAGTACTTC | CASSLGASGRYEQYF
TRBJ2-1 | few | TRBV11-2 | - | TGTGCCAGCAGCTTCAGACGGGAAGACGAGCAGTTCTTC | CASSFRREDEQFF
TRBJ1-4 | - | TRBV20-1 | TRBD1 | TGCAGTGCTAGAGATTCAGGGGGGGCTAATGAAAAACTGTTTTTT | CSARDSGGANEKLFF
TRBJ1-2 | - | TRBV12-3/TRBV12-4 | - | TGTGCCACCTTCCGGGCAGGCGACTATGGCTACACCTTC | CATFRAGDYGYTF
TRBJ1-6 | - | TRBV9 | - | TGTGCCAGCAGCGTAGCTGTTCGGAATTCACCCCTCCACTTT | CASSVAVRNSPLHF
TRBJ2-7 | - | TRBV3-1 | - | TGTGCCAGCAGCCAAGATCGGGAAGGGAGAGGGTCGGATTCCTACGAGCAGTACTTC | CASSQDREGRGSDSYEQYF
TRBJ1-2 | - | TRBV5-1 | - | TGCGCCAGCAGCTTAACGTATGGAGGAAACTATGGCTACACCTTC | CASSLTYGGNYGYTF
TRBJ2-5 | - | TRBV6-5 | - | TGTGCCAGCAGCCCCCGACGGGGAGCCGGAGAGACCCAGTACTTC | CASSPRRGAGETQYF
TRBJ2-7 | - | TRBV7-9 | TRBD1 | TGTGCCAGCAGCTCTACGGACAGGGGTCTCACCTACGAGCAGTACTTC | CASSSTDRGLTYEQYF
TRBJ2-7 | - | TRBV6-2/TRBV6-3 | TRBD2 | TGTGCCAGCAGCCCCGAGGGGACTAGCGGGGTTCGGGCCCCCGGCGAGCAGTACTTC | CASSPEGTSGVRAPGEQYF
TRBJ2-1 | few | TRBV20-1 | TRBD2 | TGCAGTGCTAGAGATCCCGCGGGAGGTGGCCATGAGCAGTTCTTC | CSARDPAGGGHEQFF
TRBJ1-2 | - | TRBV12-3/TRBV12-4 | - | TGTGCCAGCAGCTCCGACAGGACCTATGGCTACACCTTC | CASSSDRTYGYTF
TRBJ2-1 | - | TRBV6-1 | - | TGTGCCAGCAATAAGGAAGTTTGGAATGAGCAGTTCTTC | CASNKEVWNEQFF
TRBJ2-3 | - | TRBV3-1 | - | TGTGCCAGCAGCCAGCGCCGGGATTTCATCACAGATACGCAGTATTTT | CASSQRRDFITDTQYF
TRBJ1-2 | - | TRBV3-1 | - | TGTGCCAGCAGCCAAGGAGGGGCCCATGGCTACACCTTC | CASSQGGAHGYTF
TRBJ1-2 | - | TRBV5-6 | TRBD1 | TGTGCCAGCAGTAAGGACAGGGCAATAGGTGGCTACACCTTC | CASSKDRAIGGYTF
TRBJ2-3 | - | TRBV5-1 | - | TGCGCCAGCAGCAAGGGGGGCCCTTCAGATACGCAGTATTTT | CASSKGGPSDTQYF
TRBJ2-7 | - | TRBV10-1 | - | TGCGCCAGCAGCCCCGGGACGGATGCCTACGAGCAGTACTTC | CASSPGTDAYEQYF
TRBJ2-3 | - | TRBV12-3/TRBV12-4 | TRBD1 | TGTGCCAGCAGTCCTGGGACAGCTACTAGCACAGATACGCAGTATTTT | CASSPGTATSTDTQYF
TRBJ2-1 | - | TRBV29-1 | - | TGCAGCGTTCGTTTCGAGGGGGTTTACAATGAGCAGTTCTTC | CSVRFEGVYNEQFF
TRBJ2-1 | - | TRBV24-1 | - | TGTGCCACCAGTGCGGTGGGGGAGGGGGATGAGCAGTTCTTC | CATSAVGEGDEQFF
TRBJ2-1 | - | TRBV4-2 | - | TGTGCCAGCAGCCAAACCACGCTGACCGATGAGCAGTTCTTC | CASSQTTLTDEQFF
TRBJ2-5 | few | TRBV20-1 | - | TGCAGTGCCATTCTGGGGGGTCAAGAGACCCAGTACTTC | CSAILGGQETQYF
TRBJ2-3 | few | TRBV7-3 | - | TGTGCTTTCACTAGCACAGATACGCAGTATTTT | CAFTSTDTQYF
TRBJ2-5 | - | TRBV14 | - | TGTGCCAGCAGCCACAGATCGGGACCGGAAGAGACCCAGTACTTC | CASSHRSGPEETQYF
TRBJ2-1 | - | TRBV28 | TRBD1 | TGTGCCAGCAGTTTCGAGACAGGGGTCTACAATGAGCAGTTCTTC | CASSFETGVYNEQFF
TRBJ2-2 | few | TRBV12-3/TRBV12-4 | - | TGTGCCAGCAGCCCCATTTTCCCCAGGCGTGAGGGACCGAACACCGGGGAGCTGTTTTTT | CASSPIFPRREGPNTGELFF
TRBJ1-1 | - | TRBV11-2 | - | TGTGCCAGCAGCTATGCGCAGGTGGGCACTGAAGCTTTCTTT | CASSYAQVGTEAFF
TRBJ1-1 | - | TRBV7-2 | - | TGTGCCAGCAGCAAGACGGGGAACACTGAAGCTTTCTTT | CASSKTGNTEAFF
TRBJ2-1 | - | TRBV11-2 | - | TGTGCCAGCAGCTTACTAACGGGGGGCCCCTTTGAGCAGTTCTTC | CASSLLTGGPFEQFF
TRBJ2-1 | - | TRBV9 | - | TGTGCCAGCAGCGTTCTTCACGGGGATGAGCAGTTCTTC | CASSVLHGDEQFF
TRBJ1-5 | few | TRBV6-2/TRBV6-3 | - | TGTGCCAGCAGTTCGATTCGGGTTCCCAATCAGCCCCAGCATTTT | CASSSIRVPNQPQHF
TRBJ2-1 | - | TRBV7-8 | TRBD2 | TGTGCCAGCAGCTTAGGAGAGGGACTAGCGATCTATGAGCAGTTCTTC | CASSLGEGLAIYEQFF
TRBJ2-3 | - | TRBV9 | - | TGTGCCAGCAGCCCGAGCCCGACGGATACGCAGTATTTT | CASSPSPTDTQYF
TRBJ2-3 | - | TRBV15 | - | TGTGCCACCAGCTACTCCACGGGCCGTAGCACAGATACGCAGTATTTT | CATSYSTGRSTDTQYF
TRBJ2-1 | - | TRBV13 | TRBD2 | TGTGCCAGCAGCTCTCGGACTAGCGGGAGTAGCAATGAGCAGTTCTTC | CASSSRTSGSSNEQFF
TRBJ2-7 | - | TRBV4-1 | - | TGCGCCAGCAGCCCAGGCGAGCGCCTCTACGAGCAGTACTTC | CASSPGERLYEQYF